The clone carrying this T cell receptor beta chain was picked up a small number of times. Its cognate antigen is unknown. Time point reported: patch test 2, 6 weeks after DPC sensitization. The treatment: therapeutic diphenylcyclopropenone sensitization with weekly scalp DPC. Extraction of total RNA was performed on unfractionated whole blood. These data originate in a study of human T cells and chemical hapten exposure. The CDR3 totals 13 residues. Trimming stripped 4 bases from V and 4 bases from J, with 8 bases between. CDR1 is MNHEY and CDR2 is SVGAGI in the germline V gene. In the library, unique molecular identifiers were attached to individual cDNA molecules. TCRdb analysed the RACE reads with MiXCR anew, one entry per CDR3 protein. The profile covers about 85,000 distinct CDR3 sequences, with roughly 12% appearing a single time and more than 1.5% taken by the ten largest. Study-level results: Donor immune responses may differ from healthy people's, since all donors had alopecia.

Sequenced here: whole blood, sampled in connection with sensitization to the hapten diphenylcyclopropenone (DPC). This sequence originates from a man younger than 35 with alopecia areata. Some clones in this sample may be carry-over from other donors' samples. The chain employs TRBV6-5 and TRBJ1-5, with D possibly being TRBD1 (5 bases). CDR3 DNA: TGTGCCAGCAGTTCCAGGGAAAATCAGCCCCAGCATTTT. It specifies CASSSRENQPQHF.